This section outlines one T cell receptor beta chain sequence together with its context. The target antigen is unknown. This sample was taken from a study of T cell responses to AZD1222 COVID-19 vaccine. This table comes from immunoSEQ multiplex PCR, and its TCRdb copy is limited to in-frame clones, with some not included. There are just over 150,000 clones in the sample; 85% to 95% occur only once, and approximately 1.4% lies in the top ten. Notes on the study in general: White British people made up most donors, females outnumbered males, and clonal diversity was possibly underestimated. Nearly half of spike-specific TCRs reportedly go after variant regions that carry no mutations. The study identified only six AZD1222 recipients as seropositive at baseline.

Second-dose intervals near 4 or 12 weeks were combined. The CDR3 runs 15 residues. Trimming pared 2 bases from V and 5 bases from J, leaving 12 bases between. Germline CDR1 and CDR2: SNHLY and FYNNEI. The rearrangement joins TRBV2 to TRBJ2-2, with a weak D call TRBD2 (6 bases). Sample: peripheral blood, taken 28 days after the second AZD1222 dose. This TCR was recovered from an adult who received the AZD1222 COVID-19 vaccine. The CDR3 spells CASSEFGGQTGELFF. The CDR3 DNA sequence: TGTGCCAGCAGTGAATTTGGAGGGCAGACCGGGGAGCTGTTTTTT.